This TCR beta chain emerged from a study of blood T cell repertoires in COVID-19. Across the study: Collection of acute and convalescent COVID-19 samples took place in the United States, Italy and Spain.

Clones were sequenced by immunoSEQ multiplex PCR, and TCRdb holds only the in-frame ones, with some missing. The sample yields 150,000 to 200,000 clones, over 80% seen once. Participants, 18 to 89 years old, spanned fewer than 25 US areas. Researchers sorted participants into cohorts using their self-reported clinical history. Cohort 3 donors were reported recovered after two negative PCRs, clearance, or symptom resolution. CDR3 length equals 15 residues. The V and J ends lost 5 bases and 6 bases respectively, with 20 bases between them. Germline V lookup: CDR1 SGHDT, CDR2 YYEEEE. The source material was PBMCs or T cells enriched from blood (not recorded which). The clonotype was recovered from a woman aged 60-70 years who had recovered from COVID-19. The chain uses TRBV5-6 and TRBJ1-1; D is possibly TRBD1 (6 bases). The CDR3 region is CASRVAARGVAEAFF. The CDR3 nucleotides are TGTGCCAGCAGGGTGGCCGCCAGGGGAGTCGCTGAAGCTTTCTTT.